This T cell receptor beta chain was recovered during a study of blood T cell repertoires in COVID-19. About the study: COVID-19 samples from acute and convalescent phases originated in the United States, Italy and Spain. From T cells, B-cell-depleted T cells, or PBMCs came the material, which was cDNA or gDNA.

Per the study methods: Reference gene primer amplification gave nucleated cell count estimates. The protocol was immunoSEQ multiplex PCR, while the TCRdb copy is restricted to in-frame clones and leaves out a portion. The V and J calls and the clone size are those of that table, but D and trimming were determined from the DNA. The sample records 150,000 to 180,000 clones, 80% to 90% being singletons. The specimen sequenced was peripheral blood. The TCR sequence derives from a woman aged 45-60 years with acute or convalescent COVID-19.

CDR3: CASSWAPTSGGTGELFF. The CDR3 nucleotides read TGTGCCAGCAGCTGGGCGCCGACTAGCGGGGGCACCGGGGAGCTGTTTTTT. The chain combines TRBV5-6 with TRBJ2-2, with TRBD2 matching over 12 bases. The CDR3 covers 17 residues. CDR1 is SGHDT, CDR2 YYEEEE, per germline. The V segment lost 3 bases and the J segment 4 bases; nucleotides outside the gene matches: 7.